These 29 T cell receptor beta chains were sequenced from one sample in a study of identical twins. TCRdb ran MiXCR on the 5' RACE reads and lists one entry per CDR3 protein. The table shows 420,000 or so distinct CDR3 sequences, with about 18% occurring only once. Sequencing was performed on naive T cells sorted from blood. The origin of the receptors is a man aged 45-65 years in good health.

This clonotype was seen at least ten times. The chain combines TRBV4-1 with TRBJ2-1; 7 bases match TRBD2. The CDR3 extends over 16 amino acids. Germline V CDR1 and CDR2: MGHRA, YSYEKL. The ends lost 1 base at V and 4 bases at J; junction bases unmatched: 7. The CDR3 coding sequence is TGCGCCAGCAGCCAAGTGGTTAGGGAGGGGTACAATGAGCAGTTCTTC. It yields the protein CASSQVVREGYNEQFF.

This clonotype was detected a few times. This chain joins TRBV10-1 and TRBJ2-5; D is possibly TRBD2 (6 bases). This CDR3 has 15 amino acids. Trimming stripped 5 bases from V and 1 base from J, with 14 bases between. Looked up from germline, CDR1 is WNHNN and CDR2 is SYGVQD (reference sequence). This chain's CDR3 is CASSQGTAIQETQYF. DNA of the CDR3: TGCGCCAGCAGTCAAGGGACTGCGATCCAAGAGACCCAGTACTTC.

This clonotype was counted many times. The gene calls are TRBV20-1 and TRBJ2-1; D unresolved. Trimming removed 3 bases from V and 0 bases from J, with 9 bases in between. The CDR3 contains 14 residues. Looked up from germline, CDR1 is DFQATT and CDR2 is SNEGSKA (reference sequence). The CDR3 nucleotides read TGCAGTGCTAGCGGCAGGCTCTCCTACAATGAGCAGTTCTTC. It translates to CSASGRLSYNEQFF.

Ten or more counts support this clonotype. The J gene is TRBJ2-1, the V gene TRBV7-2, with TRBD2 matching 8 bases. In germline, CDR1 is SGHTA, CDR2 FQGNSA. After removal of 5 bases from V and 5 bases from J, the junction contained 8 bases not matched to a gene. The CDR3 is made up of 15 amino acids. The CDR3 region is CASSQVSGGNNEQFF. The CDR3 coding sequence is TGTGCCAGCAGCCAGGTCAGCGGGGGCAACAATGAGCAGTTCTTC. Using reference TRBV7-2 and TRBJ2-1 for the parts outside the CDR3, the full variable domain is GAGVSQSPSNKVTEKGKDVELRCDPISGHTALYWYRQSLGQGLEFLIYFQGNSAPDKSGLPSDRFSAERTGGSVSTLTIQRTQQEDSAVYLCASSQVSGGNNEQFFGPGTRLTVL.

The chain carries TRBV27 and TRBJ2-3; D gene unclear. The CDR3 spans 14 residues. The germline V and J ends were trimmed by 4 bases and 0 bases, with 8 bases remaining between them. Germline CDR1 MNHEY, CDR2 SMNVEV (reference sequence). CDR3 bases: TGTGCCAGCAGTTCTCTTTCCAGCACAGATACGCAGTATTTT. This translates into CASSSLSSTDTQYF.

This clonotype was counted many times. V gene TRBV7-9 combines with J gene TRBJ2-7, with no clear D. Germline loops: CDR1 SEHNR, CDR2 FQNEAQ (reference sequence). The V end lost 5 bases, the J end lost 3 bases, and 17 bases lay between the germline ends. The CDR3 consists of 15 residues. The CDR3 loop reads CASSLEPSRGYEQYF. In DNA, the CDR3 is TGTGCCAGCAGCCTTGAACCCTCACGAGGCTACGAGCAGTACTTC.

This clonotype was counted many times. The chain carries TRBV6-2 or TRBV6-3 and TRBJ1-5, with 9 bases lining up with TRBD1. This CDR3 has 15 residues. After removal of 2 bases from V and 5 bases from J, the junction contained 4 bases not matched to a gene. From germline, CDR1 is MNHEY and CDR2 SVGEGT. The CDR3 coding sequence is TGTGCCAGCAGTTACGGGGACAGGGCCTATCAGCCCCAGCATTTT. Translating it yields CASSYGDRAYQPQHF.

The chain uses TRBV4-1 and TRBJ2-3; tentatively, D is TRBD2 (7 bases). The V end was cut by 1 base, the J end by 4 bases, with 15 bases between. This CDR3 region has 16 residues. Germline assignment: CDR1 MGHRA and CDR2 YSYEKL. CDR3 protein: CASSQGGGLVPDTQYF. CDR3 bases: TGCGCCAGCAGCCAAGGGGGGGGCCTCGTTCCAGATACGCAGTATTTT.

V gene TRBV9 combines with J gene TRBJ2-1, with D possibly TRBD2 on 5 matching bases. Germline CDR1 reads SGDLS; CDR2 reads YYNGEE. V was pared by 5 bases and J by 1 base, with 13 bases between. The CDR3 is 15 residues long. This CDR3 reads CASSPRVASYNEQFF. The DNA for the CDR3 is TGTGCCAGCAGTCCTCGGGTAGCGTCCTACAATGAGCAGTTCTTC.

In its sample, this clonotype was seen a few times. This chain uses TRBV5-1 with TRBJ2-1; 13 bases match TRBD2. Looked up from germline, CDR1 is SGHRS and CDR2 is YFSETQ. The CDR3 has 15 amino acids. V lost 4 bases, J lost 8 bases, and 6 bases stayed unmatched. The CDR3 region has the DNA TGCGCCAGCAGCACTCGGACTAGCGGGGGCGATGAGCAGTTCTTC. Its translation: CASSTRTSGGDEQFF.

The V and J genes are TRBV4-3 and TRBJ1-3; perhaps TRBD1 as D (5 bases). Germline V CDR1 and CDR2: LGHNA, YSLEER. The ends were cut back, 0 bases at V and 9 bases at J, with 18 bases in the middle. The CDR3 extends over 16 amino acids. CDR3 sequence (DNA): TGCGCCAGCAGCCAAGATCTGGCAGGGAGGTTGCGCACCATATATTTT. Encoded protein: CASSQDLAGRLRTIYF.

This clonotype was found a few times. V usage is TRBV20-1 and J usage is TRBJ2-2, with 7 bases fitting TRBD2. V lost 7 bases to trimming and J lost 5 bases; unmatched junction nucleotides: 10. The CDR3 covers 14 residues. Germline CDR1 reads DFQATT; CDR2 reads SNEGSKA (reference sequence). This CDR3 is CSGRPGGGTGELFF. The DNA for the CDR3 is TGCAGTGGCCGTCCGGGAGGAGGAACCGGGGAGCTGTTTTTT.

Turning to this clonotype: A much more abundant neighbour one base away suggests this may be a read error. The rearrangement links TRBV7-2 to TRBJ1-2; 10 nucleotides agree with TRBD1. Germline CDR1 reads SGHTA; CDR2 reads FQGNSA. The CDR3 consists of 15 residues. The CDR3 protein is CASSLDRGYLHGFTF. The CDR3, as DNA: TGTGCCAGCAGCTTGGACAGGGGGTACCTCCATGGCTTCACCTTC. Variable domain in full (rest from reference TRBV7-2 and TRBJ1-2): GAGVSQSPSNKVTEKGKDVELRCDPISGHTALYWYRQSLGQGLEFLIYFQGNSAPDKSGLPSDRFSAERTGGSVSTLTIQRTQQEDSAVYLCASSLDRGYLHGFTFGSGTRLTVV.

This clonotype was observed at least ten times. The chain joins TRBV3-1 to TRBJ2-1; no definite D call. This CDR3 has 12 amino acids. Germline loops: CDR1 LGHDT, CDR2 YNNKEL (reference sequence). V was shortened by 4 bases and J by 7 bases, with 8 bases between the two germline ends. For the CDR3, the DNA is TGTGCCAGCAGCCGCCTGGATAATGAGCAGTTCTTC. It translates to CASSRLDNEQFF.

This clonotype was seen only a few times. This chain uses TRBV20-1 with TRBJ1-6, with TRBD1 matching over 7 bases. Losses at the gene ends were 3 bases for V and 7 bases for J; bases not matched to a gene: 3. CDR3 length: 13 residues. Germline lookup yields CDR1 DFQATT and CDR2 SNEGSKA (reference sequence). The CDR3 nucleotides are TGCAGTGCTAGGACAGGGCGAAATTCACCCCTCCACTTT. Its translation is CSARTGRNSPLHF.

This clonotype was observed many times. The CDR3 loop reads CASSQDLAGVGETQYF. DNA of the CDR3: TGCGCCAGCAGCCAAGATCTCGCAGGAGTGGGAGAGACCCAGTACTTC. The chain links TRBV4-3 to TRBJ2-5, with unresolved D. The CDR3 sequence is 16 residues long. The V gene's germline CDR1 is LGHNA and CDR2 YSLEER. V shed 0 bases and J shed 4 bases, with 15 bases lying between them.

This clonotype appeared many times. The CDR3 region is CASSWTSGSSYNEQFF. The CDR3 nucleotides are TGTGCCAGCAGCTGGACTAGCGGGAGCTCCTACAATGAGCAGTTCTTC. The chain has TRBV7-3 and TRBJ2-1; 13 bases align to TRBD2. The CDR3 covers 16 residues. V shed 4 bases, J shed 0 bases, and the junction held 0 bases outside the gene matches. Per germline, CDR1 SGHTA and CDR2 FQGTGA. Together with reference TRBV7-3 and TRBJ2-1, the CDR3 gives the full variable domain: GAGVSQTPSNKVTEKGKYVELRCDPISGHTALYWYRQSLGQGPEFLIYFQGTGAADDSGLPNDRFFAVRPEGSVSTLKIQRTERGDSAVYLCASSWTSGSSYNEQFFGPGTRLTVL.

CDR3 sequence (DNA): TGCGCCAGCAGCCAAGGGTCTACCCCTCCTCTTTACGAGCAGTACTTC. Protein sequence: CASSQGSTPPLYEQYF. The chain is built from TRBV4-1 and TRBJ2-7; D uncertain. Germline CDR1 MGHRA, CDR2 YSYEKL. The CDR3 runs 16 residues. V was cut by 1 base and J by 4 bases, with 17 bases left in between.

This sequence joins TRBV14 and TRBJ2-4; D perhaps matches TRBD1 (5 bases). With 1 base removed from V and 6 bases from J, the gap between germline ends came to 10 bases. Per the germline V gene, CDR1 is SGHDN and CDR2 is FVKESK. The CDR3 sequence is 14 residues long. Written as DNA, the CDR3 is TGTGCCAGCAGCCAAGGGGGCGCGATAAACATTCAGTACTTC. This codes for CASSQGGAINIQYF.

The chain is built from TRBV7-2 and TRBJ2-7; tentatively, D is TRBD2 (6 bases). Trimming took off 5 bases at V and 9 bases at J, with 14 bases between the two ends. CDR1 is SGHTA, CDR2 FQGNSA, per germline. CDR3 length equals 12 residues. The CDR3 sequence: CASSRDSIWQYF. The CDR3 region has the DNA TGTGCCAGCAGCCGGGACTCGATATGGCAGTACTTC.

Only a few counts were recorded for this clonotype. The chain combines TRBV6-5 with TRBJ1-5; D is uncertain. Trimming stripped 2 bases from V and 7 bases from J, with 12 bases between. The CDR3 extends over 14 amino acids. Germline V gene lookup returns CDR1 MNHEY and CDR2 SVGAGI. The CDR3 nucleotides read TGTGCCAGCAGTTACATAGAAACCGGGCAGCCCCAGCATTTT. Translation: CASSYIETGQPQHF.

This clonotype was counted many times. The V gene is TRBV28, the J gene TRBJ1-1, with D perhaps TRBD1 (6 bases). Germline values: CDR1 MDHEN, CDR2 SYDVKM. V lost 6 bases and J lost 6, with 17 bases in between. The CDR3 spans 14 residues. CDR3 amino acids: CASRAGAFGPEAFF. The CDR3 nucleotides are TGTGCCAGCAGGGCAGGGGCGTTCGGCCCTGAAGCTTTCTTT. Full variable domain (outside the CDR3, taken from reference TRBV28 and TRBJ1-1): DVKVTQSSRYLVKRTGEKVFLECVQDMDHENMFWYRQDPGLGLRLIYFSYDVKMKEKGDIPEGYSVSREKKERFSLILESASTNQTSMYLCASRAGAFGPEAFFGQGTRLTVV.

This clonotype was seen ten or more times. This chain links TRBV5-1 with TRBJ2-1; D gene uncertain. CDR1 and CDR2 from the germline V gene are SGHRS and YFSETQ. CDR3 size: 15 residues. The V and J ends lost 2 bases and 4 bases respectively, with 13 bases between them. CDR3 region: CASSFTADFYNEQFF. In nucleotides, the CDR3 is TGCGCCAGCAGCTTCACGGCTGATTTTTACAATGAGCAGTTCTTC. Combining the CDR3 with reference TRBV5-1 and TRBJ2-1 gives the whole variable domain KAGVTQTPRYLIKTRGQQVTLSCSPISGHRSVSWYQQTPGQGLQFLFEYFSETQRNKGNFPGRFSGRQFSNSRSEMNVSTLELGDSALYLCASSFTADFYNEQFFGPGTRLTVL.

The CDR3 protein is CASSQIGEPDTQYF. The CDR3, as DNA: TGTGCCAGCAGCCAAATCGGGGAGCCAGATACGCAGTATTTT. This chain links TRBV14 with TRBJ2-3; possible D gene TRBD2, 5 bases. CDR3 length: 14 amino acids. V was trimmed by 2 bases and J by 4 bases, leaving 10 bases between them. Germline CDR1 SGHDN, CDR2 FVKESK.

This clonotype was detected many times. The rearrangement uses TRBV4-3 and TRBJ2-3; perhaps TRBD1 as D (5 bases). The CDR3 contains 15 residues. V lost 0 bases, J lost 1 base, and 8 bases lay in between. Germline V lookup: CDR1 LGHNA, CDR2 YSLEER. The CDR3 is CASSQDGAGTDTQYF. The CDR3 DNA sequence: TGCGCCAGCAGCCAAGATGGGGCGGGCACAGATACGCAGTATTTT.

At least ten counts were recorded for this clonotype. The chain links TRBV10-3 to TRBJ2-3; TRBD1 might be the D (6 bases). V dropped 8 bases and J dropped 2 bases, with 8 bases sitting between them. Germline CDR1 and CDR2: ENHRY and SYGVKD. The CDR3 length is 12 residues. The CDR3: CAIRDNTDTQYF. The DNA for the CDR3 is TGTGCCATCCGGGACAACACAGATACGCAGTATTTT.

This clonotype has more than one count but fewer than ten. The chain carries TRBV29-1 and TRBJ2-5, with D unclear. Trimming shortened V by 6 bases and J by 1 base, and 9 bases separated the two germline ends. This CDR3 is 12 amino acids long. Germline V gives CDR1 SQVTM, CDR2 ANQGSEA. The CDR3 DNA follows: TGCAGCGTCCCGGGCGGCCAAGAGACCCAGTACTTC. Translating it yields CSVPGGQETQYF.

J is TRBJ2-1 and V is TRBV28; D ambiguous. CDR3 size: 14 residues. The germline CDR1 and CDR2 sequences are MDHEN and SYDVKM. The germline V and J ends were trimmed by 4 bases and 1 base, with 8 bases remaining between them. CDR3 bases: TGTGCCAGCAGTTCAGCATGGTCCTACAATGAGCAGTTCTTC. Its protein is CASSSAWSYNEQFF.

The rearrangement uses TRBV15 and TRBJ2-7, with D uncertain. V lost 1 base and J 7 bases, leaving 5 bases between the germline ends. The germline gives CDR1 LNHNV, CDR2 YYDKDF (reference sequence). This CDR3 has 11 residues. CDR3 in DNA: TGTGCCACCAGCAGAGGTCTTGAGCAGTACTTC. Amino acid sequence: CATSRGLEQYF.